This T cell receptor (beta chain) was retrieved from a study of shared clonotypes between healthy human individuals. Germline loops: CDR1 MNHEY, CDR2 SMNVEV (reference sequence). Trimming left V 6 bases short and J 0 bases short, with 11 bases between. There are 15 residues in the CDR3. This table comes from immunoSEQ multiplex PCR, and its TCRdb copy is limited to in-frame clones, with some not included. Of more than 2 million clones listed, around 95% are singletons. Sequenced: naive CD4+ T cells sorted from blood. Subset noted: CD45RA+ positively selected. This TCR derives from a man younger than 30 in good health. The chain combines TRBV27 with TRBJ1-4; no reliable D call. CDR3 residues: CASRWTFTTNEKLFF. CDR3 nucleotides: TGTGCCAGCAGATGGACGTTCACAACTAATGAAAAACTGTTTTTT.